The 10 T cell receptor beta chains in this list originate from one sample, sequenced in a study of blood T cell repertoires in COVID-19. Generated by immunoSEQ multiplex PCR, the TCRdb table keeps only in-frame clones and is missing some. The repertoire holds 120,000 to 150,000 clones, 70% to 90% seen once, with more than 5% in the top ten. Source material: PBMCs or T cells enriched from blood (not recorded which). The receptors were sampled from a woman between 35 and 50 years old who had recovered from COVID-19.

The genes are TRBV7-9 and TRBJ2-5; a weak D match, TRBD1 (6 bases). The V end was cut by 5 bases, the J end by 2 bases, with 6 bases between. Germline-derived CDR1 and CDR2 are SEHNR and FQNEAQ (reference sequence). This CDR3 spans 12 amino acids. The DNA for the CDR3 is TGTGCCAGCAGCCAGGGGCAAGAGACCCAGTACTTC. Translation: CASSQGQETQYF. Filled out from reference TRBV7-9 and TRBJ2-5, the complete variable domain reads DTGVSQNPRHKITKRGQNVTFRCDPISEHNRLYWYRQTLGQGPEFLTYFQNEAQLEKSRLLSDRFSAERPKGSFSTLEIQRTEQGDSAMYLCASSQGQETQYFGPGTRLLVL.

This clone has a single count. The chain is built from TRBV2 and TRBJ1-5, with TRBD1 matching over 10 bases. This CDR3 contains 14 residues. Germline CDR1 is SNHLY and CDR2 is FYNNEI. Unmatched junction bases numbered 5, after V lost 4 bases and J lost 8 bases. The DNA of the CDR3 is TGTGCCAGCAGTGTGATGACAGGGGGCGAGCCCCAGCATTTT. Translation gives CASSVMTGGEPQHF.

The chain is built from TRBV3-1 (or the pseudogene TRBV3-2) and TRBJ2-3, with D perhaps matching TRBD1 (6 bases). Germline CDR1 and CDR2: LGHDT and YNNKEL (reference sequence). The CDR3 has 14 amino acids. V was pared by 1 base and J by 7 bases, with 12 bases between. Written as DNA, the CDR3 is TGTGCCAGCAGCCAAGGCCGACAGGCGCATACGCAGTATTTT. It translates to CASSQGRQAHTQYF.

This clone has just a few counts. The chain couples TRBV6-5 to TRBJ2-7, with 13 bases lining up with TRBD2. CDR1 MNHEY and CDR2 SVGAGI come from the germline V gene. The CDR3 spans 15 residues. V lost 6 bases and J lost 3; bases outside the gene matches: 5. CDR3 loop: CASSRLAGGLYEQYF. The CDR3 region has the DNA TGTGCCAGCAGCCGACTAGCGGGAGGCCTCTACGAGCAGTACTTC.

The chain links TRBV3-1 (or the pseudogene TRBV3-2) to TRBJ2-7; 9 bases map to TRBD1. This CDR3 comprises 15 residues. Per germline, CDR1 LGHDT and CDR2 YNNKEL (reference sequence). V lost 3 bases, J lost 3 bases, and 6 bases stayed unmatched. CDR3: CASSQRDRGFYEQYF. In DNA form, the CDR3 reads TGTGCCAGCAGCCAGCGAGACAGGGGGTTCTACGAGCAGTACTTC.

This clone occurred a few times. The genes are TRBV19 and TRBJ2-7; 11 positions agree with TRBD1. CDR1 and CDR2 (germline): LNHDA, SQIVND (reference sequence). CDR3 length equals 15 residues. Trimming at V came to 6 bases and at J to 5 bases, leaving 9 bases not matched to a gene. The CDR3 coding sequence is TGTGCCAGTAGGGATGGACAGGGGGCGCGGAACGAGCAGTACTTC. Translation gives CASRDGQGARNEQYF. The entire variable domain, with the rest obtained from reference TRBV19 and TRBJ2-7, is as follows: DGGITQSPKYLFRKEGQNVTLSCEQNLNHDAMYWYRQDPGQGLRLIYYSQIVNDFQKGDIAEGYSVSREKKESFPLTVTSAQKNPTAFYLCASRDGQGARNEQYFGPGTRLTVT.

V is TRBV7-9 and J is TRBJ1-2, with 8 bases fitting TRBD1. V gave up 1 base and J gave up 5 bases; unmatched junction bases: 9. Germline-derived CDR1 and CDR2 are SEHNR and FQNEAQ (reference sequence). There are 16 residues in the CDR3. The CDR3 DNA sequence: TGTGCCAGCAGCTTAGGGCAGGGGGCGGTTGAATATGGCTACACCTTC. Amino acid sequence: CASSLGQGAVEYGYTF.

The J gene is TRBJ1-1, the V gene TRBV30; D is perhaps TRBD1 (6 bases). The length of the CDR3 is 14 residues. V shed 6 bases and J shed 1 base, with 15 bases lying between them. CDR1 and CDR2 from the germline V gene are GTSNPN and SVGIG (reference sequence). CDR3 sequence: CACFQGWANTEAFF. The CDR3 bases are TGTGCCTGTTTTCAGGGGTGGGCGAACACTGAAGCTTTCTTT.

This chain links TRBV27 with TRBJ2-1, with 13 bases fitting TRBD2. Germline CDR1 MNHEY, CDR2 SMNVEV (reference sequence). The CDR3 runs 14 residues. J gave up 7 bases and V 5 bases, and 2 bases lay outside the gene matches. Here the CDR3 reads CASSTTSGRNEQFF. CDR3 nucleotides: TGTGCCAGCAGTACGACTAGCGGGAGGAATGAGCAGTTCTTC.

The rearrangement links TRBV3-1 (or the pseudogene TRBV3-2) to TRBJ1-2; 8 nucleotides align to TRBD1. CDR1 is LGHDT and CDR2 is YNNKEL in the germline V gene (reference sequence). The CDR3 contains 14 residues. V lost 4 bases to trimming and J lost 6 bases; unmatched junction nucleotides: 7. CDR3 DNA sequence: TGTGCCAGCAGCCCCCCGACAGGGGAGAATGGCTACACCTTC. Translating gives CASSPPTGENGYTF.